The 16 T cell receptor beta chains below were found in one sample sequenced in a study of blood T cell repertoires in COVID-19. Assay: immunoSEQ multiplex PCR; the TCRdb copy retains only in-frame clones and omits some. This table has about 240,000 clones, about 82% appearing once. The sample was peripheral blood. The receptors stem from an elderly man with acute or convalescent COVID-19.

J is TRBJ2-3 and V is TRBV3-1 (or the pseudogene TRBV3-2), with 9 bases identical to TRBD1. Germline values: CDR1 LGHDT, CDR2 YNNKEL (reference sequence). The CDR3 sequence is 16 residues long. V lost 5 bases, J lost 2 bases, and 8 bases stayed unmatched. DNA of the CDR3: TGTGCCAGCAGCTCAGGGACAGGGAGATCCACAGATACGCAGTATTTT. Protein sequence: CASSSGTGRSTDTQYF.

The chain uses TRBV29-1 and TRBJ2-1; 8 nucleotides match TRBD1. Germline CDR1 SQVTM, CDR2 ANQGSEA. The CDR3 consists of 14 residues. V shed 2 bases, J shed 8 bases, and the junction held 8 bases outside the gene matches. The CDR3 spells CSVEPRGRFYEQFF. The CDR3 bases are TGCAGCGTTGAACCCAGGGGGCGCTTCTATGAGCAGTTCTTC.

CDR3 coding DNA: TGTGCCAGCAGTTATCAGGGTGGCTATGGCTACACCTTC. It yields the protein CASSYQGGYGYTF. The chain employs TRBV5-5 and TRBJ1-2, with D possibly matching TRBD1 (5 bases). Trimming removed 5 bases from V and 4 bases from J, with 12 bases in between. The length of the CDR3 is 13 residues. Germline V gives CDR1 SGHKS, CDR2 YYEKEE (reference sequence). Together with reference TRBV5-5 and TRBJ1-2, the CDR3 gives the full variable domain: DAGVTQSPTHLIKTRGQQVTLRCSPISGHKSVSWYQQVLGQGPQFIFQYYEKEERGRGNFPDRFSARQFPNYSSELNVNALLLGDSALYLCASSYQGGYGYTFGSGTRLTVV.

The V call is TRBV7-2, the J call TRBJ1-6, with unresolved D. This CDR3 contains 13 residues. The germline gives CDR1 SGHTA, CDR2 FQGNSA. Trimming removed 2 bases from V and 11 bases from J, with 10 bases in between. This CDR3 is CASSLQERTPLHF. CDR3 DNA sequence: TGTGCCAGCAGCTTACAGGAACGGACACCCCTCCACTTT.

The chain has TRBV2 and TRBJ1-2, with 8 bases matching TRBD1. V lost 6 bases to trimming and J lost 8 bases; unmatched junction nucleotides: 14. The CDR3 runs 15 residues. Germline V gene sequence: CDR1 SNHLY, CDR2 FYNNEI. The DNA for the CDR3 is TGTGCCAGCAGCCCAGTGCAGGGGGCGGGGAGCGGCTACACCTTC. This codes for CASSPVQGAGSGYTF.

The chain uses TRBV23-1 and TRBJ1-1; TRBD1 is a possible D gene (5 bases). TRBV23-1 is annotated as an ORF whose role is uncertain. This CDR3 is built from 14 residues. The V end was cut by 4 bases, the J end by 0 bases, with 9 bases between. Here the CDR3 reads CASSPQGMNTEAFF. In nucleotides, the CDR3 is TGCGCCAGCAGTCCGCAGGGTATGAACACTGAAGCTTTCTTT.

This sequence joins TRBV24-1 and TRBJ1-2; unclear D gene. CDR3 length equals 12 residues. Germline CDR1 KGHDR, CDR2 SFDVKD. V was cut by 5 bases and J by 8 bases, with 11 bases left in between. The CDR3, as DNA: TGTGCCACCAGTGTAGAACTCGGGGGCTACACCTTC. Translating it yields CATSVELGGYTF.

The rearrangement uses TRBV29-1 and TRBJ2-5, with 7 positions matching TRBD1. Germline CDR1 is SQVTM and CDR2 is ANQGSEA. The CDR3 length is 14 residues. J was trimmed by 4 bases and V by 7 bases; bases with no gene match: 12. The CDR3 DNA sequence: TGCAGCGCCCGTGGAGGCCACAGGGGAGAGACCCAGTACTTC. Translating gives CSARGGHRGETQYF.

V usage is TRBV6-6 and J usage is TRBJ1-5; no clear D gene. The V gene lost 7 bases and the J gene lost 2 bases, with 9 bases spanning the gap. This CDR3 spans 13 amino acids. Germline V gives CDR1 MNHNY, CDR2 SVGAGI (reference sequence). The CDR3 DNA follows: TGTGCCAGCATCCGGGTCGGCAATCAGCCCCAGCATTTT. Translation: CASIRVGNQPQHF.

V gene TRBV7-2 combines with J gene TRBJ2-1; TRBD1 agrees at 9 bases. J was trimmed by 9 bases and V by 6 bases; bases with no gene match: 6. The CDR3 sequence is 13 residues long. The germline V gene encodes CDR1 SGHTA and CDR2 FQGNSA. CDR3 sequence: CASRAGTGFEQFF. The CDR3 DNA sequence: TGTGCCAGCAGGGCCGGGACAGGGTTTGAGCAGTTCTTC.

V and J are TRBV28 and TRBJ2-7; D unresolved. CDR1 MDHEN and CDR2 SYDVKM come from the germline V gene. The CDR3 length is 13 residues. The V end was cut by 6 bases, the J end by 4 bases, with 13 bases between. For the CDR3, the DNA is TGTGCCAGCAGATCACCGGGTCAGTACGAGCAGTACTTC. Residues: CASRSPGQYEQYF.

This chain connects TRBV18 to TRBJ2-5; D is possibly TRBD1 (5 bases). The CDR3 sequence is 13 residues long. Germline-derived CDR1 and CDR2 are KGHSH and LQKENI. The ends were cut back, 5 bases at V and 1 base at J, with 8 bases in the middle. The DNA of the CDR3 is TGTGCCAGCTCATCGACAGTCCAAGAGACCCAGTACTTC. It translates to CASSSTVQETQYF.

The J gene is TRBJ1-2, the V gene TRBV3-1 (or the pseudogene TRBV3-2); D remains unclear. Germline V CDR1 and CDR2: LGHDT, YNNKEL (reference sequence). The ends were cut back, 4 bases at V and 2 bases at J, with 11 bases in the middle. The CDR3 extends over 14 amino acids. CDR3 in DNA: TGTGCCAGCAGCCCCCTCCGAGGGAACTATGGCTACACCTTC. Translated: CASSPLRGNYGYTF.

This chain joins TRBV3-1 (or the pseudogene TRBV3-2) and TRBJ1-2; D remains unclear. V was clipped by 0 bases and J by 2 bases, with 13 bases between them. Germline-derived CDR1 and CDR2 are LGHDT and YNNKEL (reference sequence). The CDR3 length is 16 residues. CDR3: CASSQERRTNNYGYTF. DNA for the CDR3: TGTGCCAGCAGCCAAGAGCGCAGAACTAACAACTATGGCTACACCTTC.

The chain joins TRBV13 to TRBJ2-7; D unclear. V dropped 3 bases and J dropped 4 bases, with 7 bases sitting between them. Germline CDR1 and CDR2: PRHDT and FYEKMQ (reference sequence). The CDR3 spans 12 residues. The CDR3 loop is CASSLAAYEQYF. The DNA for the CDR3 is TGTGCCAGCAGCTTGGCAGCGTACGAGCAGTACTTC. The whole variable domain, filled in from reference TRBV13 and TRBJ2-7, reads AAGVIQSPRHLIKEKRETATLKCYPIPRHDTVYWYQQGPGQDPQFLISFYEKMQSDKGSIPDRFSAQQFSDYHSELNMSSLELGDSALYFCASSLAAYEQYFGPGTRLTVT.

The count of this clone is one. This rearrangement joins TRBV3-1 (or the pseudogene TRBV3-2) to TRBJ1-1, with a tentative D call TRBD1 (6 bases). The germline V gene has CDR1 LGHDT and CDR2 YNNKEL (reference sequence). Trimming pared 4 bases from V and 6 bases from J, leaving 15 bases between. The CDR3 extends over 14 amino acids. CDR3 DNA sequence: TGTGCCAGCAGCCCCTGGCAGGGGAGATCTGAAGCTTTCTTT. Translation: CASSPWQGRSEAFF.